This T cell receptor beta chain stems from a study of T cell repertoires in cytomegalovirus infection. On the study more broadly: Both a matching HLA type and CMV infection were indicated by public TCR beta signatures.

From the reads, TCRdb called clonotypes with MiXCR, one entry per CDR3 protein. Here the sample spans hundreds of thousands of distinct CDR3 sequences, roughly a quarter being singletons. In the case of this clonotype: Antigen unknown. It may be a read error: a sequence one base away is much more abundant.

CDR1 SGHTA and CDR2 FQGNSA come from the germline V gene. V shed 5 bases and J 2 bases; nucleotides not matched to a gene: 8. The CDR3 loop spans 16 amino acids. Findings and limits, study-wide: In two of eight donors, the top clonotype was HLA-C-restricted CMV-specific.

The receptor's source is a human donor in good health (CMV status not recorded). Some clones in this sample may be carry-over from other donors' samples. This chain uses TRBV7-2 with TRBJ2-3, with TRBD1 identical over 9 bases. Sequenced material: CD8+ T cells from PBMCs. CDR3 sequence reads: CASSLLRTGDTDTQYF. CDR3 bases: TGTGCCAGCAGCCTACTCAGGACAGGGGACACAGATACGCAGTATTTT.